The source of this TCR beta chain is a study of sequential checkpoint blockade in melanoma. The overall study: First-line arms were nivolumab then ipilimumab, or the reverse, randomized 1:1. Both treatment sequences were followed by maintenance nivolumab.

Germline-derived CDR1 and CDR2 are ENHRY and SYGVKD. V was pared by 5 bases and J by 4 bases, with 18 bases between. The CDR3 covers 16 residues. TCRdb's table, derived via immunoSEQ multiplex PCR, lists solely in-frame clones and lacks some. Of approximately 28,000 clones in the sample, 65% to 85% are singletons; the top ten hold about a sixth. Treatment meaning: randomized to nivolumab then ipilimumab (arm A) or the reverse (arm B). None of the patients previously received DNA-damaging chemotherapy. PBMC sorting kept live CD3+CD8+ cells without CD19 or CD56. This clone turned up a few times. Here the sequenced sample was CD8+ T cells sorted from blood (inferred from file names), taken from a patient given nivolumab and ipilimumab in sequence. The rearrangement joins TRBV10-3 to TRBJ2-1, with D possibly TRBD1 on 5 matching bases. This TCR came from a human donor with melanoma. This CDR3 is CAISQPDRNLYNEQFF. The CDR3 DNA follows: TGTGCCATCAGTCAGCCAGACAGAAATTTGTACAATGAGCAGTTCTTC.